This TCR beta chain was documented in a study of blood T cell repertoires in COVID-19. This CDR3 contains 16 residues. Germline V gives CDR1 SGHDN, CDR2 FVKESK. V lost 4 bases, J lost 0 bases, and 6 bases stayed unmatched. In the source study's methods: Estimation of nucleated cell counts was performed using reference gene primer amplification. This table comes from immunoSEQ multiplex PCR, and its TCRdb copy is limited to in-frame clones, with some not included. V and J calls and clone size follow that table, whereas D and trimming were derived from the DNA. The sample holds about 250,000 clones, roughly 87% seen once.

This receptor was obtained from a man between 18 and 35 years old with active or convalescent COVID-19. This chain connects TRBV14 to TRBJ1-2; 9 nucleotides align to TRBD1. Sequenced sample: peripheral blood. The CDR3 region is CASSRGQGPSNYGYTF. The CDR3 region has the DNA TGTGCCAGCAGCCGGGGACAGGGACCCTCTAACTATGGCTACACCTTC.